Listed below are T cell receptor beta chains from one sample, sequenced in a study of shared clonotypes between healthy human individuals. Assay: immunoSEQ multiplex PCR; the TCRdb copy retains only in-frame clones and omits some. Of approximately 1.5 million clones in the sample, nearly 99% were seen once. The sample was naive CD4+ T cells sorted from blood. The receptors come from a man aged 30-40 years in good health. Both conserved end residues are part of each CDR3. The D gene is left open where the match is weak. Part of the rows lack a size; the others show once, few, many or a class for expanded clones.

>TRBV28|.|.|TRBJ2-5
CASIDSTGWGETQYF
TGTGCCAGCATCGACTCCACGGGGTGGGGGGAGACCCAGTACTTC
>TRBV5-1|.|.|TRBJ2-7
CASSLRSSYEQYF
TGCGCCAGCAGCCTCAGGAGCTCCTACGAGCAGTACTTC
>TRBV30|TRBD1|.|TRBJ1-2
CAWSVGTVVGYTF
TGTGCCTGGAGTGTAGGGACAGTGGTTGGCTACACCTTC
>TRBV29-1|.|.|TRBJ2-3
CSVLGQATDTQYF
TGCAGCGTTTTAGGTCAGGCAACAGATACGCAGTATTTT
>TRBV9|.|.|TRBJ2-7
CASSVGLASASTPQQYF
TGTGCCAGCAGCGTGGGCTTGGCTAGCGCATCTACGCCCCAGCAGTACTTC
>TRBV7-9|.|.|TRBJ1-1
CASSLAEGTTEAFF
TGTGCCAGCAGCTTAGCGGAGGGGACCACTGAAGCTTTCTTT
>TRBV6-6|.|.|TRBJ2-3
CASSAPGGSTDTQYF
TGTGCCAGCAGTGCCCCAGGGGGGTCCACAGATACGCAGTATTTT
>TRBV5-1|.|.|TRBJ2-7
CASSSPGSEQYF
TGCGCCAGCAGCTCACCCGGATCGGAGCAGTACTTC
>TRBV19|TRBD1|.|TRBJ2-7
CASSSSDRVYEQYF
TGTGCCAGTAGTTCTTCGGACAGGGTTTACGAGCAGTACTTC
>TRBV5-1|.|.|TRBJ2-7
CASSPPSNSYEQYF
TGCGCCAGCAGCCCACCTTCCAACAGTTACGAGCAGTACTTC
>TRBV6-5|TRBD1|once|TRBJ2-1
CASISSGGRAYNEQFF
TGTGCCAGCATTTCCTCAGGGGGTAGGGCTTACAATGAGCAGTTCTTC
>TRBV19|.|.|TRBJ2-1
CASSASLYEQFF
TGTGCCAGTAGTGCGTCCCTCTATGAGCAGTTCTTC
>TRBV7-9|.|.|TRBJ1-4
CATRVGRRINEKLFF
TGTGCCACCAGGGTAGGCCGACGGATTAATGAAAAACTGTTTTTT
>TRBV19|.|.|TRBJ2-3
CASTVVGGYTDTQYF
TGTGCCAGTACGGTCGTAGGGGGGTACACAGATACGCAGTATTTT
>TRBV10-3|.|.|TRBJ2-1
CAMANTRGNEQFF
TGTGCCATGGCGAACACCAGGGGCAATGAGCAGTTCTTC
>TRBV30|.|.|TRBJ2-6
CAWRYPGGAGRSGANVLTF
TGTGCCTGGAGATACCCGGGGGGCGCTGGTAGGTCTGGGGCCAACGTCCTGACTTTC
>TRBV7-9|.|.|TRBJ2-7
CASSLAAGETYEQYF
TGTGCCAGCAGCTTAGCGGCCGGGGAAACCTACGAGCAGTACTTC
>TRBV2|.|.|TRBJ1-1
CASSEDSNTEAFF
TGTGCCAGCAGCGAAGACTCGAACACTGAAGCTTTCTTT
>TRBV19|.|.|TRBJ1-1
CASSTRAGMVNTEAFF
TGTGCCAGTAGTACCAGGGCGGGGATGGTGAACACTGAAGCTTTCTTT
>TRBV9|.|.|TRBJ2-3
CASSVGGTDTQYF
TGTGCCAGCAGCGTTGGGGGCACAGATACGCAGTATTTT
>TRBV18|TRBD2|.|TRBJ2-7
CASSQTGGLLNEQYF
TGTGCCAGCTCACAGACGGGAGGCCTCCTGAACGAGCAGTACTTC
>TRBV18|.|.|TRBJ2-7
CASSPTQGYEQYF
TGTGCCAGCTCACCGACCCAGGGCTACGAGCAGTACTTC
>TRBV6-5|.|once|TRBJ2-2
CASSQKRGIGELFF
TGTGCCAGCAGTCAAAAACGGGGAATCGGGGAGCTGTTTTTT
>TRBV28|TRBD1|.|TRBJ1-2
CASSSSGQGYGYTF
TGTGCCAGCAGCTCCTCGGGACAGGGATATGGCTACACCTTC
>TRBV18|TRBD2|.|TRBJ2-7
CASSPFLAGAREGEQYF
TGTGCCAGCTCACCATTCCTAGCGGGAGCTCGGGAAGGCGAGCAGTACTTC
>TRBV5-1|.|.|TRBJ1-2
CASSLVSQGNGYTF
TGCGCCAGCAGCTTGGTTTCACAGGGCAATGGCTACACCTTC
>TRBV6-5|.|.|TRBJ2-1
CASSYLDGDNEQFF
TGTGCCAGCAGTTACTTAGACGGGGACAATGAGCAGTTCTTC
>TRBV5-4|TRBD2|.|TRBJ2-3
CASSLELAGVIDTQYF
TGTGCCAGCAGCTTGGAATTGGCGGGAGTGATAGATACGCAGTATTTT
>TRBV10-1|.|.|TRBJ2-3
CASSGPILYYVTQYF
TGCGCCAGCAGTGGACCAATCTTATACTATGTTACGCAGTATTTT
>TRBV7-2|.|.|TRBJ2-3
CASSKWGRERTDTQYF
TGTGCCAGCAGCAAGTGGGGGCGGGAGCGTACAGATACGCAGTATTTT
>TRBV30|TRBD2|.|TRBJ2-3
CAWSVAGATYSTDTQYF
TGTGCCTGGAGTGTTGCGGGAGCAACCTATAGCACAGATACGCAGTATTTT
>TRBV5-6|.|.|TRBJ2-7
CASSPRAGIRYEQYF
TGTGCCAGCAGCCCCCGGGCAGGGATCAGGTACGAGCAGTACTTC
>TRBV18|TRBD1|once|TRBJ2-1
CASSRVRDRSYNEQFF
TGTGCCAGCTCACGTGTCCGGGACAGGTCGTACAATGAGCAGTTCTTC
>TRBV7-9|.|once|TRBJ2-7
CASSFSGYGEQYF
TGTGCCAGCAGCTTTTCCGGGTATGGCGAGCAGTACTTC
>TRBV7-8|.|.|TRBJ2-7
CASSLAGGPIYEQYF
TGTGCCAGCAGCTTAGCGGGAGGTCCCATCTACGAGCAGTACTTC
>TRBV7-6|TRBD1|.|TRBJ2-3
CASSLVRGTGGISTDTQYF
TGTGCCAGCAGCTTAGTACGCGGGACAGGGGGAATTAGCACAGATACGCAGTATTTT
>TRBV7-9|.|once|TRBJ2-7
CASSSLLYEQYF
TGTGCCAGCAGCTCCCTCCTCTACGAGCAGTACTTC
>TRBV7-8|TRBD2|.|TRBJ2-1
CASRLLAGPYNEQFF
TGTGCCAGCAGATTACTAGCGGGACCTTACAATGAGCAGTTCTTC
>TRBV28|.|.|TRBJ2-7
CANSARTFPTEQYF
TGTGCCAACTCCGCGCGAACCTTCCCTACCGAGCAGTACTTC
>TRBV5-4|TRBD1|.|TRBJ2-1
CASSGAGTAIYNEQFF
TGTGCCAGCAGCGGAGCCGGGACAGCGATCTACAATGAGCAGTTCTTC
>TRBV7-9|TRBD2|.|TRBJ2-1
CASSRTSGRTYNEQFF
TGTGCCAGCAGCCGGACTAGCGGGAGAACCTACAATGAGCAGTTCTTC
>TRBV25-1|TRBD1|once|TRBJ2-7
CASRWDSSYEQYF
TGTGCCAGCAGATGGGACAGCTCCTACGAGCAGTACTTC
>TRBV11-3|.|.|TRBJ2-7
CASSREAVSSYEQYF
TGTGCCAGCAGCCGAGAGGCCGTTTCCTCCTACGAGCAGTACTTC
>TRBV11-2|.|once|TRBJ2-1
CASSYTGDEQFF
TGTGCCAGCAGCTACACGGGGGATGAGCAGTTCTTC
>TRBV29-1|TRBD2|.|TRBJ2-1
CSVPGPAGGTYNEQFF
TGCAGCGTGCCCGGGCCAGCGGGAGGAACCTACAATGAGCAGTTCTTC
>TRBV5-1|.|.|TRBJ2-3
CASSLGQVADTQYF
TGCGCCAGCAGCTTGGGGCAGGTCGCAGATACGCAGTATTTT
>TRBV2|.|.|TRBJ1-5
CASSDDHIGFQPQHF
TGTGCCAGCAGTGATGATCATATTGGTTTTCAGCCCCAGCATTTT
>TRBV7-2|.|.|TRBJ2-1
CASSLGGGAYNEQFF
TGTGCCAGCAGCTTGGGAGGGGGCGCCTACAATGAGCAGTTCTTC
>TRBV5-8|.|.|TRBJ2-7
CASSPGRIAYEQYF
TGTGCCAGCAGCCCCGGACGGATCGCCTACGAGCAGTACTTC
>TRBV10-3|TRBD1|.|TRBJ2-2
CATQAGTARPGELFF
TGTGCCACCCAAGCCGGGACAGCCCGGCCCGGGGAGCTGTTTTTT
>TRBV7-6|.|.|TRBJ2-7
CASSPGRLQSYEQYF
TGTGCCAGCAGCCCCGGGAGACTACAATCCTACGAGCAGTACTTC
>TRBV25-1|TRBD1|.|TRBJ1-2
CASSVQGQGYTF
TGTGCCAGCAGTGTACAGGGGCAAGGCTACACCTTC
>TRBV7-3|.|once|TRBJ2-7
CASSPRAGTSYEQYF
TGTGCCAGCAGCCCCAGGGCGGGAACTTCCTACGAGCAGTACTTC
>TRBV4-3|.|once|TRBJ2-7
CASSQWRGHGDEQYF
TGCGCCAGCAGCCAGTGGCGCGGGCACGGTGACGAGCAGTACTTC
>TRBV7-3|.|.|TRBJ2-5
CASSLSLAPGAQYF
TGTGCCAGCAGCTTAAGTCTAGCCCCAGGGGCCCAGTACTTC
>TRBV5-5|.|.|TRBJ2-3
CASSGNRADTQYF
TGTGCCAGCAGCGGGAACAGGGCAGATACGCAGTATTTT
>TRBV10-3|TRBD2|.|TRBJ2-7
CAITAGGRDEQYF
TGTGCCATCACCGCTGGCGGGAGGGACGAGCAGTACTTC
>TRBV19|TRBD2|.|TRBJ2-5
CASSHSGLVETQYF
TGTGCCAGTAGCCACTCCGGACTAGTAGAGACCCAGTACTTC
>TRBV5-6|TRBD2|.|TRBJ2-3
CASSGTSGRSLGTDTQYF
TGTGCCAGCAGCGGGACGAGCGGGAGGTCCCTAGGGACAGATACGCAGTATTTT